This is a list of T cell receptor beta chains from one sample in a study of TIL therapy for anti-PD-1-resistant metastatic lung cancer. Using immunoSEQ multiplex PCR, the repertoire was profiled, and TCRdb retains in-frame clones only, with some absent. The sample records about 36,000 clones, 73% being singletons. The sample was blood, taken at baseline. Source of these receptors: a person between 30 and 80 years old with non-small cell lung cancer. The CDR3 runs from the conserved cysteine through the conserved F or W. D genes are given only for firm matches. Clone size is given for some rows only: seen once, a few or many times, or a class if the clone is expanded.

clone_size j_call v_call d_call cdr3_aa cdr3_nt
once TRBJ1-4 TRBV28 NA CASLEGTRGEKLFF TGTGCCAGCCTAGAAGGGACTCGTGGGGAAAAACTGTTTTTT
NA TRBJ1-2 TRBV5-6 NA CASSAPAAGGLYGYTF TGTGCCAGCAGCGCCCCCGCGGCGGGGGGACTCTATGGCTACACCTTC
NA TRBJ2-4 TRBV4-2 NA CASSQDRAIYSKNIQYF TGTGCCAGCAGCCAAGATCGGGCTATATACAGCAAAAACATTCAGTACTTC
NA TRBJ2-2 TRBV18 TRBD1 CASSPLPGTGVPGELFF TGTGCCAGCTCACCACTCCCGGGGACAGGGGTCCCCGGGGAGCTGTTTTTT
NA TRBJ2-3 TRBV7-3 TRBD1 CASSSLVGTGADTQYF TGTGCCAGCAGCTCCCTTGTAGGGACAGGGGCAGATACGCAGTATTTT
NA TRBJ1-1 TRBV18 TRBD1 CASSPLGQGASEAFF TGTGCCAGCTCACCGTTAGGACAGGGGGCATCTGAAGCTTTCTTT
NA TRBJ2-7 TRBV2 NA CASTSPRAASYEQYF TGTGCCAGCACGTCCCCCCGGGCAGCCTCCTACGAGCAGTACTTC
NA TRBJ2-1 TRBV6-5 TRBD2 CASTWASGAYNEQFF TGTGCCAGCACATGGGCTAGCGGAGCCTACAATGAGCAGTTCTTC
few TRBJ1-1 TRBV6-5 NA CASSSGLDAAEAFF TGTGCCAGCAGTTCGGGTTTAGATGCGGCTGAAGCTTTCTTT
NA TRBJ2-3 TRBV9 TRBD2 CASSATSGSNTDTQYF TGTGCCAGCAGCGCGACTAGCGGGAGTAACACAGATACGCAGTATTTT
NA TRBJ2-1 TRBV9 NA CASSGGGESSYNEQFF TGTGCCAGCAGCGGAGGCGGGGAAAGCTCCTACAATGAGCAGTTCTTC
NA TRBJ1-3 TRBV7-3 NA CASSPAGAPGNTIYF TGTGCCAGCAGCCCGGCAGGGGCACCCGGAAACACCATATATTTT
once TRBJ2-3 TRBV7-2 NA CASSLGTDTQYF TGTGCCAGCAGCTTAGGCACAGATACGCAGTATTTT
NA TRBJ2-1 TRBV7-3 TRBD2 CASSPVGGDNEQFF TGTGCTAGCAGCCCCGTCGGGGGGGACAATGAGCAGTTCTTC
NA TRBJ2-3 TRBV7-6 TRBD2 CASSLSPGGPDTQYF TGTGCCAGCAGCTTAAGCCCGGGGGGGCCAGATACGCAGTATTTT
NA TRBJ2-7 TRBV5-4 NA CASSLAGAAYEQYF TGTGCCAGCAGCTTGGCAGGGGCCGCCTACGAGCAGTACTTC
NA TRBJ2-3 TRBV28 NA CASSLIRRGWASEDTQYF TGTGCCAGCAGTTTAATCCGAAGGGGGTGGGCGTCAGAGGATACGCAGTATTTT
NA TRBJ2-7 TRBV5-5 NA CASNFRDTYTSYEQYF TGTGCCAGCAACTTCCGGGACACCTACACTTCCTACGAGCAGTACTTC
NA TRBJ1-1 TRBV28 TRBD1 CASSSSPGTGAAEAFF TGTGCCAGCAGTTCTAGTCCCGGGACAGGGGCGGCTGAAGCTTTCTTT
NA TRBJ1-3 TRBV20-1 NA CSALTGNTIYF TGCAGTGCCCTGACAGGAAACACCATATATTTT
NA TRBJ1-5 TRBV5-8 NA CASSLTANQPQHF TGTGCCAGCAGCTTGACAGCAAATCAGCCCCAGCATTTT
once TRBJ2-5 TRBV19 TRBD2 CASSGKRLVAGGRETQYF TGTGCCAGTAGTGGGAAGAGACTTGTAGCGGGAGGGCGAGAGACCCAGTACTTC
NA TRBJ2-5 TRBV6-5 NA CASKRSGARGTQYF TGTGCCAGCAAAAGATCGGGGGCGCGGGGGACCCAGTACTTC
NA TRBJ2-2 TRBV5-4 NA CASSVPGTGELFF TGTGCCAGCAGCGTCCCAGGGACCGGGGAGCTGTTTTTT
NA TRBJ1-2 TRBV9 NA CASSVRAFPTPNYGYTF TGTGCCAGCAGCGTAAGGGCTTTCCCTACGCCTAACTATGGCTACACCTTC
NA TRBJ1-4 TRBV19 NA CASSIGGGLFF TGTGCCAGTAGTATAGGGGGAGGACTGTTTTTT
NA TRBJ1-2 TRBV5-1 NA CASGVGDNYGYTF TGCGCCAGCGGGGTCGGGGACAACTATGGCTACACCTTC
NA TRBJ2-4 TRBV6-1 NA CASSVSKNIQYF TGTGCCAGCAGTGTCAGCAAAAACATTCAGTACTTC
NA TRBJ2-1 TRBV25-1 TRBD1 CASSGDRGGNEQFF TGTGCCAGCAGTGGGGACAGGGGAGGCAATGAGCAGTTCTTC
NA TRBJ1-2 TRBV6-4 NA CASSSHGGTYGYTF TGTGCCAGCAGTTCCCATGGGGGCACCTATGGCTACACCTTC
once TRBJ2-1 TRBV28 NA CASMRVSYNEQFF TGTGCCAGCATGCGGGTCTCCTACAATGAGCAGTTCTTC
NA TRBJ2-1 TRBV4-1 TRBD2 CASSRGPSGIDEQFF TGCGCCAGCAGTCGAGGGCCTAGCGGGATCGATGAGCAGTTCTTC
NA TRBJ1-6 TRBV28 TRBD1 CASSPLDRSSPPLHF TGTGCCAGCAGTCCACTGGACAGGTCAAGCCCACCCCTCCACTTT
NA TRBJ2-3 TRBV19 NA CATLEGTRTDTQYF TGTGCCACCCTTGAGGGCACTCGCACAGATACGCAGTATTTT
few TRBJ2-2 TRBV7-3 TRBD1 CASSSAGGHTGELFF TGTGCCAGCAGCTCTGCAGGGGGCCACACCGGGGAGCTGTTTTTT
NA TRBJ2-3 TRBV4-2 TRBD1 CASSLRDRGTDTQYF TGTGCCAGCAGCCTCAGGGACAGGGGAACAGATACGCAGTATTTT
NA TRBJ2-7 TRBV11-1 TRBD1 CASSPPTGNSRNEQYF TGTGCCAGCAGCCCACCGACAGGGAACTCTAGGAACGAGCAGTACTTC
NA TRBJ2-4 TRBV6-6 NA CASSDKIDIQYF TGTGCCAGCAGCGACAAGATCGACATTCAGTACTTC
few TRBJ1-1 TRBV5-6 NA CASSFTSLNTEAFF TGTGCCAGCAGCTTTACATCTCTGAACACTGAAGCTTTCTTT
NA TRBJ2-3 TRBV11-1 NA CASSLGGADTQYF TGTGCCAGCAGCTTAGGAGGGGCAGATACGCAGTATTTT
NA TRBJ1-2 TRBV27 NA CASSFSPTGLYGYTF TGTGCCAGCAGTTTCTCCCCAACAGGCCTCTATGGCTACACCTTC
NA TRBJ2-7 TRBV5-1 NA CASSSGLMAYEQYF TGCGCCAGCAGTTCCGGGCTTATGGCCTACGAGCAGTACTTC
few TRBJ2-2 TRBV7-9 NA CASSFPQAPGELFF TGTGCCAGCAGCTTCCCACAGGCTCCCGGGGAGCTGTTTTTT
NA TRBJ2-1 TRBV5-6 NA CASSPTGFPYNEQFF TGTGCCAGCAGCCCTACAGGGTTCCCCTACAATGAGCAGTTCTTC
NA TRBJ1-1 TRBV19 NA CASSIDSANTEAFF TGTGCCAGTAGTATAGATTCGGCTAACACTGAAGCTTTCTTT
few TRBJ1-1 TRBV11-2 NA CASSVMNTEAFF TGTGCCAGCAGCGTAATGAACACTGAAGCTTTCTTT
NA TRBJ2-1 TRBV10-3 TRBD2 CAISDPVGGIRSYNEQFF TGTGCCATCAGTGACCCGGTGGGGGGGATTAGGTCCTACAATGAGCAGTTCTTC
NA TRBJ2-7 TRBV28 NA CASILGGVSYEQYF TGTGCCAGTATCCTCGGAGGTGTATCCTACGAGCAGTACTTC
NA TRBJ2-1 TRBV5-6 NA CASSLVISATYNEQFF TGTGCCAGCAGCTTGGTTATTAGCGCGACCTACAATGAGCAGTTCTTC
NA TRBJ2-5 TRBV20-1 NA CRVDERETQYF TGCAGGGTGGACGAACGAGAGACCCAGTACTTC